A selection of T cell receptor beta chains follows, all from one sample in a study of tumor-infiltrating lymphocytes in localized non-small cell lung cancer. Assay: immunoSEQ multiplex PCR; the TCRdb copy retains only in-frame clones and omits some. This sample has roughly 6,000 clones, with 60% to 80% found just once. The sequenced sample consisted of uninvolved lung tissue not adjacent to the tumor. Every receptor here comes from a human donor with non-small cell lung cancer. Both conserved end residues are part of each CDR3. D genes are given only for firm matches. Clone size is given for some rows only: seen once, a few or many times, or a class if the clone is expanded.

d_call clone_size j_call v_call cdr3_aa cdr3_nt
. . TRBJ2-5 TRBV7-9 CASSPGDETQYF TGTGCCAGCAGCCCAGGGGATGAGACCCAGTACTTC
TRBD2 few TRBJ2-3 TRBV19 CASSIGLAGLVPDTQYF TGTGCCAGTAGTATTGGACTAGCGGGGTTGGTCCCAGATACGCAGTATTTT
. . TRBJ2-7 TRBV14 CASSYQDRTVTYEQYF TGTGCCAGCAGCTACCAAGATCGGACGGTAACCTACGAGCAGTACTTC
. . TRBJ2-7 TRBV7-9 CASSPTGRDEQYF TGTGCCAGCAGCCCGACAGGGAGGGACGAGCAGTACTTC
. . TRBJ1-3 TRBV6-5 CASRQSRQTGNTIYF TGTGCCAGCAGGCAATCCAGGCAGACTGGAAACACCATATATTTT
. once TRBJ2-3 TRBV7-3 CASSQREPGDTQYF TGTGCCAGCAGCCAACGTGAGCCGGGGGATACGCAGTATTTT
. . TRBJ2-7 TRBV7-2 CASSPRQGSYEQYF TGTGCCAGCAGCCCCCGCCAGGGGTCCTACGAGCAGTACTTC
. . TRBJ1-6 TRBV10-2 CASSGTINSPLHF TGCGCCAGCTCCGGGACAATAAATTCACCCCTCCACTTT
. . TRBJ1-2 TRBV19 CASTLAAQGSAPYGYTF TGTGCCAGTACCCTGGCTGCACAGGGCAGCGCACCCTATGGCTACACCTTC
. . TRBJ2-5 TRBV18 CASSPPARDGETQYF TGTGCCAGCTCACCACCAGCCAGGGATGGGGAGACCCAGTACTTC
. few TRBJ2-1 TRBV13 CASSFYQSSYNEQFF TGTGCCAGCAGCTTTTACCAGAGCTCCTACAATGAGCAGTTCTTC
. . TRBJ2-1 TRBV6-4 CASSDWLANEQFF TGTGCCAGCAGTGACTGGCTAGCCAATGAGCAGTTCTTC
. . TRBJ2-7 TRBV6-1 CASSPRGSFYEQYF TGTGCCAGCAGCCCCCGGGGCAGCTTCTACGAGCAGTACTTC
. . TRBJ1-1 TRBV6-1 CASSSLPIVGGTAFF TGTGCCAGCAGCTCCTTACCGATTGTGGGGGGAACAGCTTTCTTT
TRBD2 . TRBJ2-1 TRBV11-2 CASSSPTSGSYNEQFF TGTGCCAGCAGCTCGCCCACTAGCGGGAGCTACAATGAGCAGTTCTTC
. once TRBJ1-2 TRBV6-5 CASSYSTGMDYGYTF TGTGCCAGCAGTTACTCTACAGGGATGGACTATGGCTACACCTTC
. . TRBJ1-2 TRBV9 CASSGQAGGYTF TGTGCCAGCAGCGGTCAGGCGGGTGGCTACACCTTC
TRBD1 . TRBJ1-1 TRBV30 CAWMTGGTLEAFF TGTGCCTGGATGACAGGGGGGACCCTTGAAGCTTTCTTT
TRBD1 . TRBJ2-1 TRBV7-9 CASRQTGGTHNEQFF TGTGCCAGCAGACAGACAGGGGGCACTCACAATGAGCAGTTCTTC
. . TRBJ1-5 TRBV28 CASSLPRNQPQHF TGTGCCAGCAGTTTACCACGAAATCAGCCCCAGCATTTT
TRBD1 . TRBJ2-6 TRBV25-1 CASSAGQTGQSRANVLTF TGTGCCAGCAGTGCGGGACAGACTGGACAAAGTCGGGCCAACGTCCTGACTTTC
. once TRBJ2-7 TRBV5-1 CASSPPRDRLWVEQYF TGCGCCAGCAGCCCACCCCGGGACCGGCTGTGGGTCGAGCAGTACTTC
. . TRBJ1-6 TRBV28 CASRSQGGNSPLHF TGTGCCAGCAGGTCACAGGGAGGGAATTCACCCCTCCACTTT
. once TRBJ2-3 TRBV28 CASSFEGSTDTQYF TGTGCCAGCAGTTTTGAGGGTAGCACAGATACGCAGTATTTT
. . TRBJ2-7 TRBV28 CASSLGDGANYEQYF TGTGCCAGCAGTTTAGGGGACGGGGCGAACTACGAGCAGTACTTC
. . TRBJ1-5 TRBV10-1 CASSETSNQPQHF TGCGCCAGCAGTGAGACTAGCAATCAGCCCCAGCATTTT
. . TRBJ2-2 TRBV23-1 CASLQAGCGENTGELFF TGCGCCAGCCTCCAGGCGGGTTGCGGGGAGAACACCGGGGAGCTGTTTTTT
TRBD1 . TRBJ1-1 TRBV5-5 CASSSQGALIGAFF TGTGCCAGCAGCTCACAGGGGGCGCTTATTGGAGCTTTCTTT
TRBD1 . TRBJ2-7 TRBV5-8 CASSPGQGGPRRSYEQYF TGTGCCAGCAGCCCGGGACAGGGTGGTCCCCGGAGATCCTACGAGCAGTACTTC
. . TRBJ2-4 TRBV5-8 CASSLGDVAKNIQYF TGTGCCAGCAGCTTGGGGGATGTAGCCAAAAACATTCAGTACTTC
. few TRBJ1-1 TRBV18 CASSPFQGSRDTEAFF TGTGCCAGCTCACCCTTTCAGGGAAGTCGGGACACTGAAGCTTTCTTT
. . TRBJ1-2 TRBV20-1 CSAKGGYTF TGCAGTGCTAAAGGGGGCTACACCTTC
. . TRBJ1-1 TRBV28 CASRSRGTEAFF TGTGCCAGCAGGTCGCGGGGCACTGAAGCTTTCTTT
. . TRBJ2-7 TRBV29-1 CSVADPSSYEQYF TGCAGCGTTGCTGACCCCAGCTCCTACGAGCAGTACTTC
. . TRBJ1-2 TRBV5-6 CASSFWQANYGYTF TGTGCCAGCAGCTTTTGGCAGGCGAACTATGGCTACACCTTC
. . TRBJ2-3 TRBV7-3 CASSLRGGTTDTQYF TGTGCCAGCAGCCTCCGAGGAGGGACCACAGATACGCAGTATTTT
. . TRBJ2-5 TRBV28 CASSLYGAKETQYF TGTGCCAGCAGTTTATACGGAGCCAAAGAGACCCAGTACTTC
TRBD1 once TRBJ2-7 TRBV28 CASRRDRGYEQYF TGTGCCAGCAGGCGGGACAGGGGATACGAGCAGTACTTC
. . TRBJ1-5 TRBV2 CASRASQGLYQPQHF TGTGCCAGCAGAGCAAGTCAGGGTCTATACCAGCCCCAGCATTTT